These T cell receptor beta chains were read from a single sample in a study of human T cells and chemical hapten exposure. One entry per CDR3 protein, called by TCRdb with MiXCR from the RACE reads. Of approximately 80,000 distinct CDR3 sequences listed, about 8% were seen once; the top ten hold 1.5% to 1.8%. Sequencing was performed on whole blood, taken in connection with sensitization to the hapten diphenylcyclopropenone (DPC). These receptors originate from a woman between 25 and 40 years old with alopecia areata. Some clones in this sample may be carry-over from other donors' samples. Each CDR3 is given with its conserved first and last residue. The order of the fields is J gene, clone size, D gene, V gene, CDR3 DNA, CDR3 protein. The D gene is left open where the match is weak. The size of a clone is reported for some rows only, either as once, few or many, or as a class for expanded clones.

J gene: TRBJ2-1; clone size: few; D gene: -; V gene: TRBV7-2; CDR3 DNA: TGTGCCAGCAGCTTGGACGGACTGGAGCTCTACAATGAGCAGTTCTTC; CDR3 protein: CASSLDGLELYNEQFF
J gene: TRBJ1-1; clone size: many; D gene: -; V gene: TRBV18; CDR3 DNA: TGTGCCAGCTCACTGGGACACCTACTGAACACTGAAGCTTTCTTT; CDR3 protein: CASSLGHLLNTEAFF
J gene: TRBJ1-6; clone size: few; D gene: -; V gene: TRBV7-6; CDR3 DNA: TGTGCCAGCAGCTTAGGTCCTAATTCACCCCTCCACTTT; CDR3 protein: CASSLGPNSPLHF
J gene: TRBJ1-5; clone size: -; D gene: -; V gene: TRBV12-3/TRBV12-4; CDR3 DNA: TGTGCCAGCAGTTTTGGGAGGCTTAGCAATCAGCCCCAGCATTTT; CDR3 protein: CASSFGRLSNQPQHF
J gene: TRBJ1-3; clone size: many; D gene: -; V gene: TRBV5-1; CDR3 DNA: TGCGCCAGCAAGGCCGATCCCTCTGGAAACACCATATATTTT; CDR3 protein: CASKADPSGNTIYF
J gene: TRBJ2-5; clone size: many; D gene: TRBD1; V gene: TRBV7-2; CDR3 DNA: TGTGCCAGCAGCCCGCGCAGGGGGCGACAAGAGACCCAGTACTTC; CDR3 protein: CASSPRRGRQETQYF
J gene: TRBJ2-6; clone size: few; D gene: -; V gene: TRBV6-5; CDR3 DNA: TGTGCCAGCAGTCCAAAGATCTCCGGGTTTGGGGCCAACGTCCTGACTTTC; CDR3 protein: CASSPKISGFGANVLTF
J gene: TRBJ1-4; clone size: many; D gene: TRBD1; V gene: TRBV10-3; CDR3 DNA: TGTGCCACGAAAAGGACAGGGGGCGTTGAAAAACTGTTTTTT; CDR3 protein: CATKRTGGVEKLFF
J gene: TRBJ1-2; clone size: -; D gene: -; V gene: TRBV2; CDR3 DNA: TGTGCCAGCAGTGAAGAATCAGGGAGTGGCTACACCTTC; CDR3 protein: CASSEESGSGYTF
J gene: TRBJ1-1; clone size: few; D gene: TRBD1; V gene: TRBV5-1; CDR3 DNA: TGCGCCAGCAGCGGTACAGGGGGCCCTCCTGAGGACGCTTTCTTT; CDR3 protein: CASSGTGGPPEDAFF
J gene: TRBJ2-3; clone size: -; D gene: TRBD1; V gene: TRBV5-1; CDR3 DNA: TGCGCCAGCAGCTTGGCCGACAGGGCAGATACGCAGTATTTT; CDR3 protein: CASSLADRADTQYF
J gene: TRBJ1-5; clone size: many; D gene: -; V gene: TRBV6-6; CDR3 DNA: TGTGCCAGCACGTCACAGGTTAATCAGCCCCAGCATTTT; CDR3 protein: CASTSQVNQPQHF
J gene: TRBJ2-1; clone size: many; D gene: -; V gene: TRBV20-1; CDR3 DNA: TGCAGTGCTTCTCCGACCAGAGGTGAGCAGTTCTTC; CDR3 protein: CSASPTRGEQFF
J gene: TRBJ2-2; clone size: many; D gene: -; V gene: TRBV9; CDR3 DNA: TGTGCCAGCAGCGCCTACGGGGCGAACACCGGGGAGCTGTTTTTT; CDR3 protein: CASSAYGANTGELFF
J gene: TRBJ2-7; clone size: many; D gene: -; V gene: TRBV24-1; CDR3 DNA: TGTGCCACCTTCCCGGGACTCCACATAGGGGCCTACGAGCAGTACTTC; CDR3 protein: CATFPGLHIGAYEQYF
J gene: TRBJ1-2; clone size: few; D gene: -; V gene: TRBV29-1; CDR3 DNA: TGCAGCGTTGATAGTCTAGGGGGTAACTATGGCTACACCTTC; CDR3 protein: CSVDSLGGNYGYTF
J gene: TRBJ1-2; clone size: -; D gene: -; V gene: TRBV29-1; CDR3 DNA: TGCAGCGCGGAGGACAACTATGGCTACACCTTC; CDR3 protein: CSAEDNYGYTF
J gene: TRBJ2-2; clone size: many; D gene: -; V gene: TRBV24-1; CDR3 DNA: TGTGCCACAGGGACATCGAACACCGGGGAGCTGTTTTTT; CDR3 protein: CATGTSNTGELFF
J gene: TRBJ2-1; clone size: -; D gene: -; V gene: TRBV7-3; CDR3 DNA: TGTGCCAGCAGCTTAGGTCTGGGCAACGATGAGCAGTTCTTC; CDR3 protein: CASSLGLGNDEQFF
J gene: TRBJ1-1; clone size: few; D gene: -; V gene: TRBV7-2; CDR3 DNA: TGTGCCAGCAGCCCACACATGAATACTGAAGCTTTCTTT; CDR3 protein: CASSPHMNTEAFF
J gene: TRBJ1-1; clone size: -; D gene: -; V gene: TRBV20-1; CDR3 DNA: TGCAGTGCAAACGGGCGGGGAGTGGAAGCTTTCTTT; CDR3 protein: CSANGRGVEAFF
J gene: TRBJ2-1; clone size: -; D gene: -; V gene: TRBV4-2; CDR3 DNA: TGTGCCAGCAGCCAAGATTGGGGGGATGAGCAGTTCTTC; CDR3 protein: CASSQDWGDEQFF
J gene: TRBJ1-1; clone size: few; D gene: TRBD1; V gene: TRBV30; CDR3 DNA: TGTGCCTGGAGATCTTGGGACAGGGGGCGAGCTTTCTTT; CDR3 protein: CAWRSWDRGRAFF
J gene: TRBJ1-1; clone size: many; D gene: -; V gene: TRBV6-5; CDR3 DNA: TGTGCCAGCAGTTACCTTCTTTCGGGTGACCCGCCAGACGGAGCTTTCTTT; CDR3 protein: CASSYLLSGDPPDGAFF
J gene: TRBJ1-2; clone size: few; D gene: -; V gene: TRBV16; CDR3 DNA: TGTGCCAGCAGCCAATCAATCTATGGCTACACCTTC; CDR3 protein: CASSQSIYGYTF
J gene: TRBJ1-2; clone size: few; D gene: -; V gene: TRBV3-1; CDR3 DNA: TGTGCCAGCAGCCCTCGAGGACCGGGCTACACCTTC; CDR3 protein: CASSPRGPGYTF
J gene: TRBJ1-2; clone size: few; D gene: -; V gene: TRBV7-9; CDR3 DNA: TGTGCCAGCAGCGCCGGTGGACACCCTAACTATGGCTACACCTTC; CDR3 protein: CASSAGGHPNYGYTF
J gene: TRBJ1-2; clone size: few; D gene: -; V gene: TRBV7-9; CDR3 DNA: TGTGCCAGCAGCCCAAACCCAGGGCGTTATGGCTACACCTTC; CDR3 protein: CASSPNPGRYGYTF